This T cell receptor (beta chain) was retrieved from a study of cytomegalovirus exposure and HLA in healthy donors. Study-wide points: TCR beta chains associated with HLA were, in a later analysis, more clonally expanded than equally common others. A missense DCLRE1C variant was associated with V- and J-gene trimming of TCR beta chains in a later analysis, and an independent cohort replicated the association. Among the most significant clusters, several appeared linked to common viral pathogens in a later analysis. Most observed TCR sequences were rare, whereas some public TCRs were detected in many donors.

There are 16 residues in the CDR3. The V gene end was trimmed by 2 bases and the J gene end by 7 bases; junction bases not matched to a gene: 7. Germline CDR1 reads SGHTA; CDR2 reads FQGTGA. The PCR ran on 60 Vbeta and 13 Jbeta primers. Assay used: immunoSEQ multiplex PCR; TCRdb lists only in-frame clones, some missing. The sample contains 120,000 or so clones, around three quarters of which appear only once. A word on this clone: Its antigen is undetermined.

J is TRBJ2-1 and V is TRBV7-3, with 11 positions matching TRBD2. The sequence was obtained from a man aged 18 to 29 in good health and CMV-seropositive. Sequenced: PBMCs. The CDR3 protein is CASSLYSGRAKNEQFF. CDR3 nucleotide sequence: TGTGCCAGCAGCTTATATAGCGGGAGGGCGAAAAATGAGCAGTTCTTC. Supplemented by reference TRBV7-3 and TRBJ2-1, the full variable domain reads GAGVSQTPSNKVTEKGKYVELRCDPISGHTALYWYRQSLGQGPEFLIYFQGTGAADDSGLPNDRFFAVRPEGSVSTLKIQRTERGDSAVYLCASSLYSGRAKNEQFFGPGTRLTVL.